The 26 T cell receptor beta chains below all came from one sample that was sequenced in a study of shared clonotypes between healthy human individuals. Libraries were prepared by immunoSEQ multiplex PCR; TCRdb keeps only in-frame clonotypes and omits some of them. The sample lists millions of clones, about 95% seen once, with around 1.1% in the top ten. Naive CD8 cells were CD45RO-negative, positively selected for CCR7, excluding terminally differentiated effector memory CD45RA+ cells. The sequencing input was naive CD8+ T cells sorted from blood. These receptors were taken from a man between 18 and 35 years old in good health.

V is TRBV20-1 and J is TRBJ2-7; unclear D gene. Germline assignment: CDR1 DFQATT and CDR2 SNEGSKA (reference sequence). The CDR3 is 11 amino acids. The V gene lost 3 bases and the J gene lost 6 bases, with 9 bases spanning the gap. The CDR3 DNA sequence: TGCAGTGCTAGGCAACCGATCGAGCAGTACTTC. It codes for CSARQPIEQYF.

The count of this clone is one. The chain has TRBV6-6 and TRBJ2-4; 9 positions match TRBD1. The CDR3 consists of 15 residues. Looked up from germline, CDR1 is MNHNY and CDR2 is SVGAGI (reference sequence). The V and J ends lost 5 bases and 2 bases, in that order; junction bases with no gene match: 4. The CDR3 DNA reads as TGTGCCAGCAGTAGGGGACAGGGCTCCAAAAACATTCAGTACTTC. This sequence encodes CASSRGQGSKNIQYF.

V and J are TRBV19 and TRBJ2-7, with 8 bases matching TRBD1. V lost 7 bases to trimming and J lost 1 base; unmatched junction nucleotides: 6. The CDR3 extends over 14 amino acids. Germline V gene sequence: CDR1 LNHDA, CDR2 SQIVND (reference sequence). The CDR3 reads CASTRTGKSYEQYF. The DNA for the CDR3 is TGTGCCAGTACCCGGACAGGGAAGTCCTACGAGCAGTACTTC.

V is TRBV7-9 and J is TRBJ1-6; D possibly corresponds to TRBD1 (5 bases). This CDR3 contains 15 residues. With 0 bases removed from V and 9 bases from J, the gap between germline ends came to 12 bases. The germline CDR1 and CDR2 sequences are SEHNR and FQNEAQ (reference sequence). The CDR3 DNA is TGTGCCAGCAGCTTAGCGGGAGAAGGGGTTTCACCCCTCCACTTT. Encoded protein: CASSLAGEGVSPLHF.

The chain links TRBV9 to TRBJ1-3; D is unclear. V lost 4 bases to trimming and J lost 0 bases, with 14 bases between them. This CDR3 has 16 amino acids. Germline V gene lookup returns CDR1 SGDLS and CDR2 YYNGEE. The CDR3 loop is CASSREGEGSGNTIYF. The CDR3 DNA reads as TGTGCCAGCAGCCGTGAGGGCGAGGGCTCTGGAAACACCATATATTTT.

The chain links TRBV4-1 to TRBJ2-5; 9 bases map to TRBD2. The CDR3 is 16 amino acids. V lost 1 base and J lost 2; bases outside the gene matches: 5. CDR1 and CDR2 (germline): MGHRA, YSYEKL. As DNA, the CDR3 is TGCGCCAGCAGCCAAGCCCTAGCGGGGCTTCAAGAGACCCAGTACTTC. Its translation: CASSQALAGLQETQYF.

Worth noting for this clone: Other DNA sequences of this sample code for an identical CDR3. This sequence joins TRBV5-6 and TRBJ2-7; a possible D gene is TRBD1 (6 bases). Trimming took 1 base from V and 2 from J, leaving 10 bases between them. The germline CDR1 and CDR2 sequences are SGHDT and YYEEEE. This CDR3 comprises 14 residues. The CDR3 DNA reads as TGTGCCAGCAGCTTGATAGGGGGAACCTACGAGCAGTACTTC. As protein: CASSLIGGTYEQYF. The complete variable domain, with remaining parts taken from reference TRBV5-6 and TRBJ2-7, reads DAGVTQSPTHLIKTRGQQVTLRCSPKSGHDTVSWYQQALGQGPQFIFQYYEEEERQRGNFPDRFSGHQFPNYSSELNVNALLLGDSALYLCASSLIGGTYEQYFGPGTRLTVT.

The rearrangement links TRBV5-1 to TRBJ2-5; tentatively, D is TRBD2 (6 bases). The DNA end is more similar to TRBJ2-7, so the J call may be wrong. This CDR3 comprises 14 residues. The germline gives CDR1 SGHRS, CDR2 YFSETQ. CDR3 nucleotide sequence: TGCGCCAGCAGCTTCGGGACTGGGGTGGACGAGCAGTACTTC. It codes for CASSFGTGVDEQYF.

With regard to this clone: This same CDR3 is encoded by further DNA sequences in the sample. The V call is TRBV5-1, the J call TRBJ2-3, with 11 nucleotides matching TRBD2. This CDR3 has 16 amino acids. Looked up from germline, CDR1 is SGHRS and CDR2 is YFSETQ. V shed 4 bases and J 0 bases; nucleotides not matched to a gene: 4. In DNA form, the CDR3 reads TGCGCCAGCAGCGGTACTAGCGGGAGTAGCACAGATACGCAGTATTTT. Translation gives CASSGTSGSSTDTQYF.

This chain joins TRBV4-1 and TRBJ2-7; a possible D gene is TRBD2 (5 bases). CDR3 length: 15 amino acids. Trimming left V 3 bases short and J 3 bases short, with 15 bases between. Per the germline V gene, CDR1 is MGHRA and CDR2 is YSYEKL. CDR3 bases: TGCGCCAGCAGCCATTTCCTTAGCGTGGGCTACGAGCAGTACTTC. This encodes CASSHFLSVGYEQYF.

The chain's CDR3 is CASSQLQGSSYNEQFF. The CDR3 DNA reads as TGCGCCAGCAGCCAACTCCAGGGCAGCTCCTACAATGAGCAGTTCTTC. The chain couples TRBV4-3 to TRBJ2-1, with D maybe TRBD1 (5 bases). CDR3 length equals 16 residues. CDR1 and CDR2 (germline): LGHNA, YSLEER. Trimming removed 2 bases at V and 0 bases at J, with 11 bases between.

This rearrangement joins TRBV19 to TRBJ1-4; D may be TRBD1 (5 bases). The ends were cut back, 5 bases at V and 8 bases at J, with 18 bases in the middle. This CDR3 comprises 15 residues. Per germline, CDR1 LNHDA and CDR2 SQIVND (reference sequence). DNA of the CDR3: TGTGCCAGTAGTTTCCTTGGGACTTCGCGGGAAAAACTGTTTTTT. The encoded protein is CASSFLGTSREKLFF.

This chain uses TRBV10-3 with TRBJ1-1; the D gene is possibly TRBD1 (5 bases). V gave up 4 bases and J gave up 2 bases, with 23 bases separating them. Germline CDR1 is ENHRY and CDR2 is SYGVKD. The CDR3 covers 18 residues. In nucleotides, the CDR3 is TGTGCCATCAGTGGCCTCGCAGCGGGGACGGAGGTAAACACTGAAGCTTTCTTT. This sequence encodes CAISGLAAGTEVNTEAFF.

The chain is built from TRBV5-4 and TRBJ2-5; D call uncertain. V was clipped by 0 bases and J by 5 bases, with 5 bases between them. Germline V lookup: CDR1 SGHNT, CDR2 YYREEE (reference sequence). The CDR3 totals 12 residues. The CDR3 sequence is CASSLDEETQYF. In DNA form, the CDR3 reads TGTGCCAGCAGCTTGGACGAGGAGACCCAGTACTTC.

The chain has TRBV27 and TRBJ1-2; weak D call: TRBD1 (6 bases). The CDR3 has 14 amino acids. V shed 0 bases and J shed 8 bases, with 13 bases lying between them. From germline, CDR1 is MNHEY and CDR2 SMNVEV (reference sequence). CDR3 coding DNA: TGTGCCAGCAGTTTATCACAGGGCCTAGGAGGCTACACCTTC. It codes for CASSLSQGLGGYTF.

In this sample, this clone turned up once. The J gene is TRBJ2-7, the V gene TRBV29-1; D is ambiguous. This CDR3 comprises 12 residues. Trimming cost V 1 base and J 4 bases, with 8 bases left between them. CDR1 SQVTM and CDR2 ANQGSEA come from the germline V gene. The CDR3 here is CSVEGFGYEQYF. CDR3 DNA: TGCAGCGTTGAAGGTTTTGGGTACGAGCAGTACTTC.

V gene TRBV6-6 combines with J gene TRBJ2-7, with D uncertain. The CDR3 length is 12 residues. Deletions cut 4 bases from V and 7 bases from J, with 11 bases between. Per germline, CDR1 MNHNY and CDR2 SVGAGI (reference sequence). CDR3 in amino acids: CASSFSQSEQYF. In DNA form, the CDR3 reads TGTGCCAGCAGTTTCTCCCAGAGTGAGCAGTACTTC.

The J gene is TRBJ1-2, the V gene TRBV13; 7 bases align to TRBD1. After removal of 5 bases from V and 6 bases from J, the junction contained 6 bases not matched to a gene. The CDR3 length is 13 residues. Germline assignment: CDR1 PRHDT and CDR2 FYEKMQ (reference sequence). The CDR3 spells CASSAQGTDGYTF. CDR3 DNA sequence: TGTGCCAGCAGCGCACAGGGGACGGATGGCTACACCTTC.

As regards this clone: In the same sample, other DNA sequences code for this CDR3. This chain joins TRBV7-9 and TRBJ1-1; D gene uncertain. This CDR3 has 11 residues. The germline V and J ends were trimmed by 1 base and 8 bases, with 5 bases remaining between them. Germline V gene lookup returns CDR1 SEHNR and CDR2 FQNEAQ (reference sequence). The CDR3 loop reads CASSLGGEAFF. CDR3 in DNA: TGTGCCAGCAGCTTAGGGGGAGAAGCTTTCTTT.

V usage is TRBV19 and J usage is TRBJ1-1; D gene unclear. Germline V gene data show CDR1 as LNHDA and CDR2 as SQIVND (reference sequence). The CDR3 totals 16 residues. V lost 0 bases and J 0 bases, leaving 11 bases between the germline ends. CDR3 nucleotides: TGTGCCAGTAGTATAGATCGGAAAGGGATGAACACTGAAGCTTTCTTT. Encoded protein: CASSIDRKGMNTEAFF. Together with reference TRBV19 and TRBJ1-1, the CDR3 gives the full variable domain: DGGITQSPKYLFRKEGQNVTLSCEQNLNHDAMYWYRQDPGQGLRLIYYSQIVNDFQKGDIAEGYSVSREKKESFPLTVTSAQKNPTAFYLCASSIDRKGMNTEAFFGQGTRLTVV.

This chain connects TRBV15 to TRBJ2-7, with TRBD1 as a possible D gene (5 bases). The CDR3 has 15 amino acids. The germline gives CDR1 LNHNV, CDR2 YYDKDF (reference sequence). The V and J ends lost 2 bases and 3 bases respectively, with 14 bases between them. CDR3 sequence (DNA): TGTGCCACCAGCAGAAATCTGGAAGGGGACTACGAGCAGTACTTC. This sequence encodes CATSRNLEGDYEQYF.

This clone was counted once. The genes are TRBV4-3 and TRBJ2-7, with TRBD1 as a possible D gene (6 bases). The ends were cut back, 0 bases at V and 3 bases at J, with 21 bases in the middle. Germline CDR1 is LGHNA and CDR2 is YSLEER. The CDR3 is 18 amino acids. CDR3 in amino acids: CASSQDLPTGWAYYEQYF. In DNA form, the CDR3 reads TGCGCCAGCAGCCAAGATCTCCCGACAGGATGGGCTTACTACGAGCAGTACTTC.

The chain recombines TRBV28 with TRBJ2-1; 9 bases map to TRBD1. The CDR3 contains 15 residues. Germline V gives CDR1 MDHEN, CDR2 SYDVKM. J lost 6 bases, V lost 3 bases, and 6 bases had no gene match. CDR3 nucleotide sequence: TGTGCCAGCAGTTTCGGACAGGGGATGACCAATGAGCAGTTCTTC. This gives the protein CASSFGQGMTNEQFF.

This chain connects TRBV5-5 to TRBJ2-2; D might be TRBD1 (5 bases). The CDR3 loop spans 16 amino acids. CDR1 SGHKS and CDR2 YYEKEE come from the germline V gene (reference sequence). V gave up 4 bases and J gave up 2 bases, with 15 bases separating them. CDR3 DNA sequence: TGTGCCAGCAGCGATGACTGGGGCGATAACACCGGGGAGCTGTTTTTT. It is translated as CASSDDWGDNTGELFF.

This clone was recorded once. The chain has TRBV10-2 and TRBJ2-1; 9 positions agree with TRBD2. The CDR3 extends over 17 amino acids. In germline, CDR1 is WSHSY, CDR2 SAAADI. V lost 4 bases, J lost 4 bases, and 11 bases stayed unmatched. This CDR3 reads CASSGLAVQPLYNEQFF. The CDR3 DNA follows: TGCGCCAGCAGTGGACTAGCGGTGCAACCCCTTTACAATGAGCAGTTCTTC.

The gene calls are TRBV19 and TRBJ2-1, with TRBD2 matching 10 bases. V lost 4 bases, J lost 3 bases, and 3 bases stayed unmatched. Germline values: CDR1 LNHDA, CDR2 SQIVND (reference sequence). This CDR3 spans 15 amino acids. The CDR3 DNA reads TGTGCCAGTAGTAGGGGACTAGCGCTCTACAATGAGCAGTTCTTC. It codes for CASSRGLALYNEQFF.